This T cell receptor beta chain was sequenced in a study of T cells in Graves' hyperthyroidism and ophthalmopathy. Overall study results and limits: The model foresaw ophthalmopathy a median roughly 6 months prior to onset.

The table lists this clonotype with many counts. The antigen remains undetermined. With 0 bases clipped from V and 15 bases from J, the junction kept 10 bases outside the gene matches. CDR3 length equals 14 residues. Stable Graves' hyperthyroidism meant no ophthalmopathy progression within 18 months. For the diagnoses, clinical symptoms, serum thyroxine and TRAb, thyroid ultrasound and orbital computed tomography were used. Amplification of TCR beta CDR3 regions was performed using RNA transcripts as template. TCR CDR3 underwent first-round RT-PCR with the HTBI primer set. In TCRdb, the multiplex PCR reads were re-called with MiXCR into one record per CDR3 protein. The profile shows hundreds of thousands of distinct CDR3 sequences, roughly 14% of them singletons.

The genes are TRBV12-3 or TRBV12-4 and TRBJ2-1; 8 nucleotides match TRBD1. This sequence was found in a woman in her late teens or twenties with Graves' hyperthyroidism. Sequenced material: blood. The CDR3 protein is CASSLAGQGALAFF. The CDR3 bases are TGTGCCAGCAGTTTAGCGGGGCAGGGGGCGCTTGCGTTCTTC.